This TCR beta chain emerged from a study of blood T cells in healthy people across ages. Study results and limitations: Researchers report that TCR beta diversity correlated strongly with naive T cell percentage.

This clonotype has only a few counts. Its specificity is unknown. V was pared by 5 bases and J by 2 bases, with 6 bases of the junction left unmatched. The germline gives CDR1 DFQATT, CDR2 SNEGSKA (reference sequence). The CDR3 totals 13 residues. The second PCR ran about 6 to 11 cycles with a sample-barcoded 5' primer and J-beta primers. TCRdb ran MiXCR on the 5' RACE reads and lists one entry per CDR3 protein. The repertoire holds fewer than 1.5 million distinct CDR3 sequences, with roughly 40% as singletons. The rearrangement uses TRBV20-1 and TRBJ2-7; 7 bases match TRBD1. The sequenced sample consisted of blood. The source of this sequence is a young woman in good health. CDR3 region: CSAQGGQTYEQYF. In nucleotides, the CDR3 is TGCAGTGCTCAAGGGGGACAGACCTACGAGCAGTACTTC.